This passage covers 5 T cell receptor beta chains from one sample sequenced in a study of blood T cell repertoires in COVID-19. Some clones are missing from TCRdb's copy, which holds only in-frame ones; the method was immunoSEQ multiplex PCR. Of approximately 200,000 clones in the sample, roughly 85% are singletons; the top ten hold more than 4.5%. Sample: peripheral blood. These receptors were collected from a woman aged 25-40 years with acute or convalescent COVID-19.

V is TRBV7-9 and J is TRBJ2-5; TRBD1 aligns across 7 bases. Looked up from germline, CDR1 is SEHNR and CDR2 is FQNEAQ (reference sequence). The V and J ends lost 5 bases and 6 bases, in that order; junction bases with no gene match: 6. There are 13 residues in the CDR3. Here the CDR3 DNA reads TGTGCCAGCAGCCCACAGGGGTTGAAGACCCAGTACTTC. This sequence encodes CASSPQGLKTQYF.

The V and J genes are TRBV7-2 and TRBJ2-7, with 11 bases that match TRBD1. Germline assignment: CDR1 SGHTA and CDR2 FQGNSA. This CDR3 has 14 residues. The junction had 3 bases not matched to a gene; V was cut back by 5 bases and J by 3 bases. The CDR3 DNA reads as TGTGCCAGCAGCCAGGGACAGGGGGTCTACGAGCAGTACTTC. This translates into CASSQGQGVYEQYF.

V gene TRBV5-1 combines with J gene TRBJ2-7, with 7 bases lining up with TRBD1. Germline CDR1 SGHRS, CDR2 YFSETQ. The CDR3 contains 15 residues. J was trimmed by 5 bases and V by 1 base; bases with no gene match: 9. CDR3 coding DNA: TGCGCCAGCAGCTTGTTAACAGGGGTGGAGAACGAGCAGTACTTC. Translating it yields CASSLLTGVENEQYF.

This chain links TRBV27 with TRBJ1-5, with TRBD1 matching 7 bases. CDR1 and CDR2 (germline): MNHEY, SMNVEV (reference sequence). V was pared by 2 bases and J by 7 bases, with 5 bases of the junction left unmatched. CDR3 size: 14 residues. DNA of the CDR3: TGTGCCAGCAGTTTAGGGGGACAGAGACAGCCCCAGCATTTT. This gives the protein CASSLGGQRQPQHF.

This rearrangement joins TRBV5-4 to TRBJ1-2, with 11 bases matching TRBD1. There are 14 residues in the CDR3. Unmatched junction bases numbered 4, after V lost 1 base and J lost 8 bases. Germline V CDR1 and CDR2: SGHNT, YYREEE (reference sequence). DNA for the CDR3: TGTGCCAGCAGCTTGTCCGGGACAGGGGGGGGCTACACCTTC. Residues: CASSLSGTGGGYTF.